A single sample is the source of the 27 T cell receptor beta chains below, sequenced in a study of blood T cell repertoires in COVID-19 (dated by TCRdb to the early 2020s). The method behind the library was the immunoSEQ multiplex PCR assay. TCRdb stores this immuneACCESS table with in-frame sequences only. Part of the clones is absent; in the studies checked, under half of the shortfall reflects unresolved V genes, and no reason is known for the rest. This sample comprises roughly 370,000 clones, 87% of them detected only once. The ten top clones hold about a tenth of the sample. Sequencing input: PBMCs or T cells enriched from blood (not recorded which). The receptors originated from a woman between 50 and 59 years old who had recovered from COVID-19.

This rearrangement joins TRBV27 to TRBJ2-5; unclear D gene. The CDR3 runs 14 residues. Germline values: CDR1 MNHEY, CDR2 SMNVEV (reference sequence). Trimming removed 6 bases at V and 0 bases at J, with 11 bases between. This CDR3 is CASSLRRYQETQYF. The CDR3 DNA is TGTGCCAGCAGCCTACGCCGGTACCAAGAGACCCAGTACTTC.

The chain joins TRBV18 to TRBJ2-1; 7 nucleotides match TRBD1. J was trimmed by 4 bases and V by 6 bases; bases with no gene match: 0. Germline CDR1 is KGHSH and CDR2 is LQKENI. The CDR3 sequence is 12 residues long. For the CDR3, the DNA is TGTGCCAGCTCGGACAGGTACAATGAGCAGTTCTTC. The encoded protein is CASSDRYNEQFF.

The CDR3 sequence: CATSTGLGSNTGELFF. The CDR3 bases are TGTGCCACCAGCACGGGACTAGGTAGCAACACCGGGGAGCTGTTTTTT. This chain links TRBV15 with TRBJ2-2, with 8 nucleotides matching TRBD2. The junction had 6 bases not matched to a gene; V was cut back by 4 bases and J by 2 bases. Germline CDR1 is LNHNV and CDR2 is YYDKDF (reference sequence). CDR3 length: 16 residues.

The rearrangement joins TRBV27 to TRBJ1-4; D not certain. CDR3 length: 13 residues. Trimming stripped 8 bases from V and 10 bases from J, with 17 bases between. Looked up from germline, CDR1 is MNHEY and CDR2 is SMNVEV (reference sequence). The CDR3 sequence: CASGGWFGGKLFF. Here the CDR3 DNA reads TGTGCCAGCGGCGGGTGGTTCGGTGGAAAACTGTTTTTT.

This chain links TRBV10-3 with TRBJ2-1, with 10 bases matching TRBD2. Germline V gene sequence: CDR1 ENHRY, CDR2 SYGVKD. J lost 4 bases, V lost 8 bases, and 5 bases had no gene match. The CDR3 sequence is 14 residues long. CDR3 region: CAIGASGGYNEQFF. The DNA of the CDR3 is TGTGCCATCGGGGCTAGCGGGGGATACAATGAGCAGTTCTTC.

This chain joins TRBV27 and TRBJ2-4; 7 bases align to TRBD2. J gave up 9 bases and V 5 bases, and 7 bases lay outside the gene matches. The V gene's germline CDR1 is MNHEY and CDR2 SMNVEV (reference sequence). This CDR3 contains 13 residues. The CDR3 nucleotides are TGTGCCAGCAGTATAACGGGGGGTAGCATTCAGTACTTC. This gives the protein CASSITGGSIQYF.

V and J are TRBV18 and TRBJ2-1, with D unclear. The CDR3 contains 13 residues. The germline gives CDR1 KGHSH, CDR2 LQKENI. The V end lost 4 bases, the J end lost 7 bases, and 11 bases lay between the germline ends. CDR3 bases: TGTGCCAGCTCACGAGGCGCCGCAAATGAGCAGTTCTTC. This codes for CASSRGAANEQFF.

The chain has TRBV4-1 and TRBJ2-3; 9 positions match TRBD1. The length of the CDR3 is 19 residues. The J segment lost 0 bases and the V segment lost 5 bases, leaving 15 bases of the junction unmatched. CDR1 and CDR2 (germline): MGHRA, YSYEKL. In nucleotides, the CDR3 is TGCGCCAGCAGCGCCCTCCGGACAGGGGCAATCCCTAGCACAGATACGCAGTATTTT. It codes for CASSALRTGAIPSTDTQYF.

The chain carries TRBV6-5 and TRBJ2-1; TRBD2 matches 10 bases. J was trimmed by 4 bases and V by 4 bases; bases with no gene match: 4. CDR1 and CDR2 (germline): MNHEY, SVGAGI. This CDR3 is built from 15 residues. CDR3 sequence reads: CASSSPGLAYNEQFF. As DNA, the CDR3 is TGTGCCAGCAGTTCTCCGGGACTAGCGTACAATGAGCAGTTCTTC.

The chain carries TRBV7-2 and TRBJ2-7; a weak D match, TRBD1 (6 bases). Trimming took off 7 bases at V and 0 bases at J, with 13 bases between the two ends. CDR1 SGHTA and CDR2 FQGNSA come from the germline V gene. The CDR3 covers 14 residues. The CDR3 sequence: CASTGGQNSYEQYF. The DNA for the CDR3 is TGTGCCAGCACCGGAGGACAGAACTCCTACGAGCAGTACTTC.

The rearrangement uses TRBV7-9 and TRBJ1-1; D unresolved. CDR3 length: 14 residues. V shed 0 bases and J shed 4 bases, with 9 bases lying between them. Germline V gene lookup returns CDR1 SEHNR and CDR2 FQNEAQ (reference sequence). CDR3 DNA: TGTGCCAGCAGCTTAGCGCTCGGGAGCACTGAAGCTTTCTTT. Amino acids: CASSLALGSTEAFF.

The chain carries TRBV2 and TRBJ2-3; possible D gene TRBD2, 6 bases. The CDR3 runs to 18 residues. The germline V gene has CDR1 SNHLY and CDR2 FYNNEI. V was shortened by 5 bases and J by 6 bases, with 27 bases between the two germline ends. CDR3 in amino acids: CASSTSIGLASSEDTQYF. The DNA of the CDR3 is TGTGCCAGCAGTACCTCCATCGGGCTAGCGAGTTCAGAGGATACGCAGTATTTT.

V gene TRBV27 combines with J gene TRBJ2-7, with TRBD2 matching 8 bases. The CDR3 extends over 12 amino acids. Trimming took 8 bases from V and 3 from J; bases not matched to a gene: 3. CDR1 and CDR2 from the germline V gene are MNHEY and SMNVEV (reference sequence). Here the CDR3 reads CASGAGDYEQYF. CDR3 nucleotide sequence: TGTGCCAGCGGAGCGGGAGACTACGAGCAGTACTTC.

This clone was detected only once. The chain is built from TRBV6-5 and TRBJ1-2; no firm D call. CDR1 MNHEY and CDR2 SVGAGI come from the germline V gene. There are 16 residues in the CDR3. The germline V and J ends were trimmed by 2 bases and 6 bases, with 19 bases remaining between them. The CDR3 nucleotides are TGTGCCAGCAGTTACGCGCCCGGGAGCGGGTTCCATGGCTACACCTTC. Its protein product is CASSYAPGSGFHGYTF.

The CDR3 DNA is TGTGCCAGCAGTTTACCCCGACAGGGGGCACAAGCTTTCTTT. This codes for CASSLPRQGAQAFF. V is TRBV28 and J is TRBJ1-1; 10 nucleotides match TRBD1. With 2 bases clipped from V and 9 bases from J, the junction kept 6 bases outside the gene matches. This CDR3 spans 14 amino acids. Germline V gives CDR1 MDHEN, CDR2 SYDVKM.

The rearrangement links TRBV7-9 to TRBJ2-7; TRBD2 matches at 11 bases. The length of the CDR3 is 15 residues. J gave up 5 bases and V 1 base, and 4 bases lay outside the gene matches. Germline V gives CDR1 SEHNR, CDR2 FQNEAQ (reference sequence). CDR3 nucleotide sequence: TGTGCCAGCAGCTTAGAAAAACTAGCGGGGGACGAGCAGTACTTC. The encoded protein is CASSLEKLAGDEQYF.

This clone was seen just once. The chain joins TRBV10-3 to TRBJ1-2; 7 bases line up with TRBD1. The V and J ends lost 5 bases and 2 bases, in that order; junction bases with no gene match: 2. The germline gives CDR1 ENHRY, CDR2 SYGVKD. This CDR3 comprises 13 residues. This chain's CDR3 is CAISRGGNYGYTF. CDR3 coding DNA: TGTGCCATCAGTAGAGGGGGCAACTATGGCTACACCTTC.

This sequence joins TRBV7-9 and TRBJ2-1; the match to TRBD1 covers 7 bases. The CDR3 covers 14 residues. J lost 3 bases, V lost 4 bases, and 3 bases had no gene match. From germline, CDR1 is SEHNR and CDR2 FQNEAQ (reference sequence). The CDR3 sequence is CASSSDRVYNEQFF. As DNA, the CDR3 is TGTGCCAGCAGCTCTGACAGGGTCTACAATGAGCAGTTCTTC.

J is TRBJ2-2 and V is TRBV6-5, with 7 bases identical to TRBD2. Trimming removed 6 bases from V and 7 bases from J; junction bases left unmatched: 11. CDR3 length: 15 amino acids. From germline, CDR1 is MNHEY and CDR2 SVGAGI. The CDR3 is CASSQRLARGGELFF. CDR3 DNA: TGTGCCAGCAGCCAAAGACTAGCTCGGGGCGGGGAGCTGTTTTTT.

The V and J genes are TRBV28 and TRBJ2-1; 7 bases match TRBD1. The germline V gene has CDR1 MDHEN and CDR2 SYDVKM. This CDR3 is built from 12 residues. V trimming: 7 bases; J trimming: 4 bases; junction bases outside the gene matches: 1. The CDR3 reads CASTGQYNEQFF. The CDR3 DNA reads as TGTGCCAGCACGGGACAGTACAATGAGCAGTTCTTC.

This clone was picked up a small number of times. This chain uses TRBV5-6 with TRBJ2-7; 7 bases align to TRBD1. The V gene's germline CDR1 is SGHDT and CDR2 YYEEEE. The ends lost 3 bases at V and 0 bases at J; junction bases unmatched: 3. The CDR3 consists of 14 residues. Here the CDR3 reads CASSSTGSSYEQYF. The CDR3 coding sequence is TGTGCCAGCAGCTCGACAGGGAGCTCCTACGAGCAGTACTTC.

The gene calls are TRBV5-1 and TRBJ1-1; D is possibly TRBD1 (5 bases). V lost 4 bases, J lost 4 bases, and 11 bases lay in between. The CDR3 has 13 amino acids. Germline V CDR1 and CDR2: SGHRS, YFSETQ. The CDR3 region is CASSRLGGTEAFF. Written as DNA, the CDR3 is TGCGCCAGCAGCAGGCTGGGGGGCACTGAAGCTTTCTTT.

This rearrangement joins TRBV30 to TRBJ1-2, with D perhaps matching TRBD1 (5 bases). This CDR3 has 14 residues. Trimming pared 4 bases from V and 7 bases from J, leaving 19 bases between. Germline CDR1 and CDR2: GTSNPN and SVGIG (reference sequence). The CDR3: CAWTIEEGRGGYTF. The CDR3, as DNA: TGTGCCTGGACAATCGAGGAGGGGCGCGGTGGCTACACCTTC. Using reference TRBV30 and TRBJ1-2 for the parts outside the CDR3, the full variable domain is SQTIHQWPATLVQPVGSPLSLECTVEGTSNPNLYWYRQAAGRGLQLLFYSVGIGQISSEVPQNLSASRPQDRQFILSSKKLLLSDSGFYLCAWTIEEGRGGYTFGSGTRLTVV.

The V call is TRBV15, the J call TRBJ1-5, with 10 bases matching TRBD1. The V and J ends lost 4 bases and 2 bases, in that order; junction bases with no gene match: 5. In germline, CDR1 is LNHNV, CDR2 YYDKDF (reference sequence). CDR3 length equals 16 residues. CDR3: CATSTGDRGGNQPQHF. The CDR3 DNA follows: TGTGCCACCAGCACAGGGGACAGGGGTGGCAATCAGCCCCAGCATTTT. Filled out from reference TRBV15 and TRBJ1-5, the complete variable domain reads DAMVIQNPRYQVTQFGKPVTLSCSQTLNHNVMYWYQQKSSQAPKLLFHYYDKDFNNEADTPDNFQSRRPNTSFCFLDIRSPGLGDTAMYLCATSTGDRGGNQPQHFGDGTRLSIL.

The rearrangement joins TRBV5-6 to TRBJ2-2, with a possible D match to TRBD2 (5 bases). The CDR3 is made up of 13 amino acids. V was cut by 0 bases and J by 7 bases, with 7 bases left in between. In germline, CDR1 is SGHDT, CDR2 YYEEEE. This CDR3 reads CASSLAGFGELFF. The CDR3 DNA is TGTGCCAGCAGCTTGGCGGGGTTCGGGGAGCTGTTTTTT.

V gene TRBV19 combines with J gene TRBJ1-3; TRBD1 matches at 9 bases. Trimming cost V 6 bases and J 1 base; bases outside gene matches: 4. The germline V gene has CDR1 LNHDA and CDR2 SQIVND (reference sequence). The CDR3 covers 15 residues. DNA for the CDR3: TGTGCCAGTAGGAAACAGGGGGCATCTGGAAACACCATATATTTT. This codes for CASRKQGASGNTIYF.

This clone was picked up one time. The chain carries TRBV19 and TRBJ1-5, with D hard to call. CDR3 size: 15 residues. The V gene lost 2 bases and the J gene lost 0 bases, with 8 bases spanning the gap. The germline V gene has CDR1 LNHDA and CDR2 SQIVND (reference sequence). CDR3 nucleotide sequence: TGTGCCAGTAGTATAAATCCTTATAGCAATCAGCCCCAGCATTTT. It specifies CASSINPYSNQPQHF.